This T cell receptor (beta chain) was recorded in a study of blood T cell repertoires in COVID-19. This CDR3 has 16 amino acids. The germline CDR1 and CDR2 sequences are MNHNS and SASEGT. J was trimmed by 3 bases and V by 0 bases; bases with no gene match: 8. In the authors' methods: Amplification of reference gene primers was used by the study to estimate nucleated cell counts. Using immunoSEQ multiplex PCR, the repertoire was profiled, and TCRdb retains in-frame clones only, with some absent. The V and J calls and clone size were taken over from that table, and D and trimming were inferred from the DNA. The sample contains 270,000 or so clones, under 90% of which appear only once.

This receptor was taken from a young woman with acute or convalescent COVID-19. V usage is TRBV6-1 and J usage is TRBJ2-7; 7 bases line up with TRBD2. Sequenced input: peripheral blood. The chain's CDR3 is CASSEASPLADYEQYF. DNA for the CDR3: TGTGCCAGCAGTGAAGCTAGCCCCCTAGCGGACTACGAGCAGTACTTC.